Included here is one TCR beta chain sequence, with context. Antigen unknown. One junction end does not reproduce the germline sequence, and a read error may be involved. Germline V gene lookup returns CDR1 SGHKS and CDR2 YYEKEE (reference sequence). The CDR3 sequence is 14 residues long. This entry comes from a study of T cell responses to AZD1222 COVID-19 vaccine. Notes on the study in general: The CD4 TCRs associated with vaccination extended across spike and predominated at 160-218 and 743-854. The donors showed a predominance of white British ancestry and of females, with possible underestimation of clonal diversity.

Only in-frame clones appear in the TCRdb table, and some are missing; sequencing was by immunoSEQ multiplex PCR. This sample carries 85,000 to 120,000 clones, less than 95% of them seen once, and the ten largest clones take less than 9.5%. The gene calls are TRBV5-5 and TRBJ1-3, with no clear D. The clonotype was recovered from an adult who received the AZD1222 COVID-19 vaccine. The sequencing used peripheral blood, collected 28 days after the second AZD1222 dose. CDR3 in amino acids: CASSLEGSGNTIYF. CDR3 in DNA: TGTGCCAGCAGTTTGGAAGGGTCTGGAAACACCATATATTTT.